The next 13 T cell receptor beta chains were all read from a single sample in a study of neurological immune-mediated disorders (dated by TCRdb to the late 2010s). The library relied on 5' RACE. TCRdb records Illumina HiSeq 2500 as the sequencer. The public reads were run again by TCRdb, first through fastp at Q25 and then through MiXCR, and only productive beta chains were kept. Every CDR3 protein is listed once, alongside the most common genes and DNA of its rows. Counted in this sample were 60,000 or so distinct CDR3 sequences; 3% to 3.5% of them appeared once. The ten largest clonotypes hold approximately 6.6% of the sample. Sequencing input: PBMCs. These receptors were obtained from a woman aged 55-75 years with multiple sclerosis.

CDR3 coding DNA: TGTGCCAGCAGTTTAGCCCAGGGGGCGAGGAGGGAGACCCAGTACTTC. It encodes CASSLAQGARRETQYF. This chain uses TRBV28 with TRBJ2-5, with 8 bases that match TRBD1. The germline V gene has CDR1 MDHEN and CDR2 SYDVKM. CDR3 length: 16 residues. V lost 2 bases, J lost 5 bases, and 10 bases stayed unmatched.

This clonotype was seen a few times. A much bigger clone sits one base away, suggesting this may be a read error. The rearrangement links TRBV29-1 to TRBJ1-1; the D is unclear. The CDR3 has 15 amino acids. The germline gives CDR1 SQVTM, CDR2 ANQGSEA. The V end was cut by 7 bases, the J end by 0 bases, with 18 bases between. CDR3 residues: CSAAVPDIMNTEAFF. DNA of the CDR3: TGCAGCGCGGCAGTCCCAGACATTATGAACACTGAAGCTTTCTTT.

This clonotype was detected many times. CDR3 sequence (DNA): TGCGCCAGCAGCCCCCGGGGGGATCAAGAGACCCAGTACTTC. This codes for CASSPRGDQETQYF. The chain combines TRBV5-1 with TRBJ2-5; 7 bases map to TRBD2. J gave up 2 bases and V 4 bases, and 5 bases lay outside the gene matches. CDR1 SGHRS and CDR2 YFSETQ come from the germline V gene. The CDR3 consists of 14 residues.

This clonotype was recorded at least ten times. This chain links TRBV29-1 with TRBJ2-3; 10 bases match TRBD2. J lost 2 bases, V lost 8 bases, and 13 bases had no gene match. The CDR3 extends over 16 amino acids. CDR1 SQVTM and CDR2 ANQGSEA come from the germline V gene. CDR3: CSSRGSSGSVTDTQYF. CDR3 coding DNA: TGCAGCTCCAGGGGGTCTAGCGGGAGCGTCACAGATACGCAGTATTTT.

The chain has TRBV20-1 and TRBJ2-3, with D uncertain. Germline lookup yields CDR1 DFQATT and CDR2 SNEGSKA (reference sequence). V lost 7 bases to trimming and J lost 5 bases, with 13 bases between them. CDR3 size: 12 residues. CDR3 sequence reads: CSVVRRLDTQYF. The CDR3 DNA follows: TGCAGTGTTGTCCGCCGGCTAGATACGCAGTATTTT.

This clonotype was found many times. The chain employs TRBV10-3 and TRBJ2-5, with TRBD2 as a possible D gene (7 bases). CDR1 and CDR2 (germline): ENHRY, SYGVKD. CDR3 size: 14 residues. V gave up 3 bases and J gave up 4 bases, with 12 bases separating them. The CDR3 here is CAISDQGRGETQYF. The CDR3 nucleotides are TGTGCCATCAGTGACCAGGGGAGGGGAGAGACCCAGTACTTC.

The chain links TRBV5-1 to TRBJ1-1; D may be TRBD1 (5 bases). Trimming removed 0 bases from V and 1 base from J, with 16 bases in between. Germline-derived CDR1 and CDR2 are SGHRS and YFSETQ. The CDR3 is 17 amino acids. CDR3 sequence (DNA): TGCGCCAGCAGCTTGGGAAACTCTGGGGCGGCGAACACTGAAGCTTTCTTT. Residues: CASSLGNSGAANTEAFF.

In this sample, this clonotype turned up many times. This chain joins TRBV20-1 and TRBJ1-1, with D unclear. The CDR3 is made up of 13 amino acids. The germline gives CDR1 DFQATT, CDR2 SNEGSKA (reference sequence). Trimming shortened V by 0 bases and J by 6 bases, and 11 bases separated the two germline ends. In DNA, the CDR3 is TGCAGTGCTAGAGATAATTTTGGCGCTGAAGCTTTCTTT. Translation: CSARDNFGAEAFF.

At least ten counts were recorded for this clonotype. The rearrangement links TRBV15 to TRBJ2-3; TRBD1 aligns across 7 bases. V lost 3 bases, J lost 0 bases, and 9 bases stayed unmatched. The germline gives CDR1 LNHNV, CDR2 YYDKDF (reference sequence). This CDR3 has 17 amino acids. CDR3 residues: CATSSSAGTASTDTQYF. The CDR3 bases are TGTGCCACCAGCAGTTCAGCCGGGACAGCTAGCACAGATACGCAGTATTTT.

In regard to this clonotype: One end of the junction fails to match germline, which may point to a read error. The chain uses TRBV7-2 and TRBJ2-1; D unresolved. CDR3 size: 11 residues. CDR1 and CDR2 (germline): SGHTA, FQGNSA. The CDR3 nucleotides are TGTGCCAGCAGCTTATACAATGCGCAGTTCTTC. Protein: CASSLYNAQFF.

This clonotype was seen at least ten times. V usage is TRBV30 and J usage is TRBJ2-1; no clear D gene. There are 11 residues in the CDR3. The ends were cut back, 0 bases at V and 13 bases at J, with 10 bases in the middle. CDR1 is GTSNPN, CDR2 SVGIG, per germline (reference sequence). CDR3 in amino acids: CAWSVLRTQFF. The CDR3 DNA sequence: TGTGCCTGGAGTGTACTCCGTACCCAGTTCTTC.

This clonotype was counted ten times or more. V is TRBV6-1 and J is TRBJ2-7, with D tentatively TRBD2 (5 bases). The V and J ends lost 2 bases and 7 bases respectively, with 18 bases between them. The CDR3 runs 15 residues. Germline loops: CDR1 MNHNS, CDR2 SASEGT. The CDR3 DNA follows: TGTGCCAGCAGTGAATACCCGGGAACCTTTCGGGAGCAGTACTTC. Its translation: CASSEYPGTFREQYF.

In its sample, this clonotype was seen many times. V gene TRBV7-7 combines with J gene TRBJ2-5; tentatively, D is TRBD1 (5 bases). Trimming removed 3 bases from V and 2 bases from J, with 13 bases in between. Germline V gene sequence: CDR1 SSHAT, CDR2 FNYEAQ (reference sequence). The CDR3 length is 15 residues. The CDR3 spells CASSLGRVLQETQYF. DNA for the CDR3: TGTGCCAGCAGCTTGGGCAGGGTCTTGCAAGAGACCCAGTACTTC. Full variable domain (outside the CDR3, taken from reference TRBV7-7 and TRBJ2-5): GAGVSQSPRYKVTKRGQDVTLRCDPISSHATLYWYQQALGQGPEFLTYFNYEAQPDKSGLPSDRFSAERPEGSISTLTIQRTEQRDSAMYRCASSLGRVLQETQYFGPGTRLLVL.